This T cell receptor (beta chain) was obtained from a study of blood T cell repertoires in COVID-19 (dated by TCRdb to the early 2020s). About the full investigation: Samples covering the acute and convalescent phases of COVID-19 were provided by collaborators in the United States, Italy and Spain. The prospective study material was composed of cDNA or gDNA derived from T cells, B-cell-depleted T cells, or PBMCs. Deeply sampled blood TCRbeta repertoires from subjects exposed to, actively infected with, or recovered from COVID-19 were included in the dataset. Nearly every sample came with metadata listing a de-identified subject ID, COVID-19 status, age in years and sex. Samples were obtained from the ongoing ImmuneRACE study (first 160 participants) and from roughly 1,300 subjects provided by 6 global collaborators. The repertoires were made available in a free public database intended to serve as a resource for research on the immune response to SARS-CoV-2. Where available, HLA class I and class II types were taken from metadata supplied by the sample provider and were not determined by assay-based typing.

Participants in the prospective study were enrolled through a virtual design, were aged about 18 to 100 years, and lived in some 24 United States geographic areas. Cohort assignment in the prospective study relied on participant-reported clinical history from a screening survey and a study questionnaire. Mobile phlebotomists in the prospective study collected whole blood, serum and a nasopharyngeal or oropharyngeal swab from every participant. Additional blood draws and questionnaires over an approximately two-month period could optionally be provided by prospective study participants. Prospective study blood samples were shipped either frozen or at room temperature before DNA extraction. Worth noting for this clone: Its antigen has not been determined. It has no much larger one-base neighbor in the sample; base qualities were not kept.

What the work shows at the level of the full study, not this receptor alone: The amount of clinical and demographic metadata varied by source and participant and was provided uncurated.

The CDR1 and CDR2 encoded by the germline V gene are SGHRS and YFSETQ. Trimming takes 4 bases from V and 2 bases from J, and the germline ends sit 9 bases apart. Including cysteine and phenylalanine, the CDR3 has 13 amino acids. Solely the CDR3 DNA is kept, with 39 bases framed from the first base. The immunoSEQ Assay, a bias-controlled multiplex PCR, was used to amplify TCRbeta CDR3 regions from genomic DNA. As for how the authors treated the data: Within the assay, amplification of reference gene primers was used to estimate how many nucleated cells each sample contained. To quantify the absolute abundance of each unique TCRbeta CDR3 rearrangement, sequence reads were collapsed and filtered. For each sample, productive Simpson clonality was calculated as the square root of Simpson's diversity index over productive rearrangements. Held by TCRdb, this immuneACCESS table contains in-frame sequences only and omits some clones. Under half of the omission traces to an unresolved V gene where checked; the cause of the rest is unknown. That table is the source of V, J and clone size, and D and trimming were worked out from the DNA. This sample gives approximately 200,000 clones in total; 80% to 90% of them show up just once. Together, the top ten hold about 3.5% of the sample.

The sequence links TRBV5-1 to TRBJ1-2; TRBD1 is a possible D gene, resting on 5 matching bases. The sequence derives from a woman aged 18-29 years in a cohort exposed to, infected with or recovered from COVID-19 (not recorded which). Sequences were obtained from PBMCs or T cells enriched from blood (not recorded which). Read as DNA, the sequence is TGCGCCAGCAGCGGGCAGGGCAACTATGGCTACACCTTC. The translation is CASSGQGNYGYTF.